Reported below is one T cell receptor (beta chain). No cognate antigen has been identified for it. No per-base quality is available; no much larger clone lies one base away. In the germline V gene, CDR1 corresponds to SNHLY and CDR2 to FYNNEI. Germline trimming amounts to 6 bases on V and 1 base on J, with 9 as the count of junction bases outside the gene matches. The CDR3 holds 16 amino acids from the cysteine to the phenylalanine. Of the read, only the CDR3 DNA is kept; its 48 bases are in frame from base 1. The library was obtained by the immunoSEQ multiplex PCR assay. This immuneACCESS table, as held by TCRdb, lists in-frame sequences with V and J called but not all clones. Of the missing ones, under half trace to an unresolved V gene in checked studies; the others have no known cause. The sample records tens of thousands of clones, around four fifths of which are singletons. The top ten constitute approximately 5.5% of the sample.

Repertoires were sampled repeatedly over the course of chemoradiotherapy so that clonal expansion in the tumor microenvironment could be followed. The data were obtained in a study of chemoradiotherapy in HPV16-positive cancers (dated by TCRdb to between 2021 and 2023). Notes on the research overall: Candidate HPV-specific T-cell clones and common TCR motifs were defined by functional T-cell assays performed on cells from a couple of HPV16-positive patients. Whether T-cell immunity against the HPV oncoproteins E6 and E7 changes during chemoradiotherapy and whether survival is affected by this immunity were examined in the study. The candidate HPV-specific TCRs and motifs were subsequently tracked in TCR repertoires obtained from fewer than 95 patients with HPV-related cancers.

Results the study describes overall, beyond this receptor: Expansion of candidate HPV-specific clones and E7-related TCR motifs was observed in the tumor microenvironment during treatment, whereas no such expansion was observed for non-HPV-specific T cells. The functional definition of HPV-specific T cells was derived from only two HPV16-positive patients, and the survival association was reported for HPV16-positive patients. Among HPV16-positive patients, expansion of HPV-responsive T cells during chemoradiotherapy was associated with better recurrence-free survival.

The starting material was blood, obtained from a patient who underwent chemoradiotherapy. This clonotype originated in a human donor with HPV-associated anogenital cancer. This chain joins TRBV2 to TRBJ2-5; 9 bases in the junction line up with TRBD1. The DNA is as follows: TGTGCCAGCAGCGGACCGGGACAGGGCTCCCAAGAGACCCAGTACTTC. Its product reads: CASSGPGQGSQETQYF.